This T cell receptor (beta chain) was obtained from a study of tumor-infiltrating lymphocytes in primary liver carcinoma. Regarding this clonotype: Germline is not matched at one junction end, which may reflect a read error.

The researchers produced TCR beta cDNA from around 0.5 ug total RNA with a constant-region primer. Library construction for TCR beta comprised three nested multiplex PCR rounds performed with slightly modified ARM-PCR. The study ran its first two PCR rounds for nine to eleven cycles each, using TRBV1-TRBV30 forward primers and a C-beta reverse primer. TCRdb called the multiplex PCR reads again in MiXCR, with one record for every CDR3 protein. The data show 75,000 or so distinct CDR3 sequences, with almost 70% seen just once and 28% held by the top ten. This CDR3 region has 17 residues. CDR1 is SGHNT and CDR2 is YENEEA in the germline V gene. Co-extracted RNA and DNA came from roughly 20-30 mg of unsorted bulk tissue.

The specimen sequenced was liver tumor tissue from sampling region 4. As to subset: tumor region T4, right-lateral pole. The source is a man aged 40-49 years with primary liver carcinoma and hepatitis B virus infection. This sequence joins TRBV11-3 and TRBJ2-1, with TRBD2 matching over 14 bases. For the CDR3, the DNA is TGTGTCGGCAACCTGGGACTAGCGGGAGAAGTTGACAATAAGCAGTTCTTC. It is translated as CVGNLGLAGEVDNKQFF.